Below, one T cell receptor (beta chain) is given with its context. Other DNA sequences in this specimen translate into the identical CDR3. The record originates from a study of blood T cell repertoires in COVID-19. About the research overall: Sites across the United States, Italy and Spain contributed samples from acute and convalescent COVID-19. PBMCs, B-cell-depleted T cells, or T cells were the source of the cDNA or gDNA that made up the material.

Per the original methods: Amplification from reference gene primers served as the basis for estimated nucleated cell counts. The protocol was immunoSEQ multiplex PCR, while the TCRdb copy is restricted to in-frame clones and leaves out a portion. Clone size and V and J calls were adopted from that table, with D and trimming inferred from the DNA. The table lists nearly 200,000 clones, 86% of them singletons. Germline lookup yields CDR1 MNHEY and CDR2 SVGEGT. The CDR3 extends over 13 amino acids. Trimming left V 2 bases short and J 2 bases short, with 7 bases between. The chain joins TRBV6-2 or TRBV6-3 to TRBJ2-7, with TRBD1 as a possible D gene (6 bases). The sequenced material came from peripheral blood. This sequence was found in a woman between 65 and 79 years old with acute or convalescent COVID-19. In nucleotides, the CDR3 is TGTGCCAGCAGTTACGCAGGGGCCTACGAGCAGTACTTC. It translates to CASSYAGAYEQYF.